These 24 T cell receptor beta chains came from one sample sequenced in a study of T cell responses to AZD1222 COVID-19 vaccine. The method was immunoSEQ multiplex PCR; TCRdb's version includes in-frame clones alone and lacks a portion of them. Here the sample spans roughly 200,000 clones, about nine tenths being singletons. The material was peripheral blood, obtained 28 days after the second AZD1222 dose. The receptors here all came from an adult who received the AZD1222 COVID-19 vaccine.

On this clone itself: Within the sample, other DNA sequences also encode this same CDR3. The genes are TRBV6-2 or TRBV6-3 and TRBJ1-5; D uncertain. V lost 5 bases and J 2 bases, leaving 7 bases between the germline ends. The CDR3 contains 13 residues. The germline V gene has CDR1 MNHEY and CDR2 SVGEGT. The CDR3 here is CASSLAGNQPQHF. CDR3 bases: TGTGCCAGCAGTCTGGCGGGCAATCAGCCCCAGCATTTT.

This rearrangement joins TRBV25-1 to TRBJ1-4; D unresolved. Trimming took 6 bases from V and 3 from J, leaving 11 bases between them. The CDR3 runs 14 residues. The germline V gene encodes CDR1 MGHDK and CDR2 SYGVNS. The CDR3 region is CASRNSGANEKLFF. As DNA, the CDR3 is TGTGCCAGCAGAAACAGTGGGGCTAATGAAAAACTGTTTTTT.

V is TRBV6-5 and J is TRBJ2-7, with TRBD1 matching over 12 bases. The CDR3 is 15 amino acids. The germline V gene encodes CDR1 MNHEY and CDR2 SVGAGI. The J segment lost 7 bases and the V segment lost 4 bases, leaving 8 bases of the junction unmatched. The CDR3 coding sequence is TGTGCCAGCAGTTGGATGGGACAGGGGGCGGGGGAGCAGTACTTC. Protein sequence: CASSWMGQGAGEQYF.

The genes are TRBV19 and TRBJ1-2, with D perhaps TRBD1 (5 bases). The CDR3 is 13 amino acids. V was shortened by 5 bases and J by 4 bases, with 11 bases between the two germline ends. Germline CDR1 and CDR2: LNHDA and SQIVND (reference sequence). CDR3 protein: CASSPGTVYGYTF. The CDR3 nucleotides are TGTGCCAGTAGTCCCGGGACCGTCTATGGCTACACCTTC. Full variable domain (remainder filled in from reference TRBV19 and TRBJ1-2): DGGITQSPKYLFRKEGQNVTLSCEQNLNHDAMYWYRQDPGQGLRLIYYSQIVNDFQKGDIAEGYSVSREKKESFPLTVTSAQKNPTAFYLCASSPGTVYGYTFGSGTRLTVV.

The chain couples TRBV9 to TRBJ2-7, with TRBD1 matching 8 bases. Germline V gives CDR1 SGDLS, CDR2 YYNGEE. J was trimmed by 5 bases and V by 4 bases; bases with no gene match: 5. The CDR3 is 13 residues long. The CDR3: CASSKRTGNEQYF. The CDR3, as DNA: TGTGCCAGCAGCAAGCGGACAGGGAACGAGCAGTACTTC. The full variable domain, its missing parts supplied by reference TRBV9 and TRBJ2-7, is DSGVTQTPKHLITATGQRVTLRCSPRSGDLSVYWYQQSLDQGLQFLIQYYNGEERAKGNILERFSAQQFPDLHSELNLSSLELGDSALYFCASSKRTGNEQYFGPGTRLTVT.

The chain is built from TRBV18 and TRBJ2-1, with 13 positions matching TRBD2. Unmatched junction bases numbered 5, after V lost 3 bases and J lost 6 bases. The CDR3 contains 16 residues. The germline V gene has CDR1 KGHSH and CDR2 LQKENI. The CDR3 nucleotides are TGTGCCAGCTCACCGCGCGGGACTAGCGGGATCAATGAGCAGTTCTTC. Protein: CASSPRGTSGINEQFF.

The chain uses TRBV7-2 and TRBJ2-3; 8 nucleotides agree with TRBD1. Germline V lookup: CDR1 SGHTA, CDR2 FQGNSA. This CDR3 has 16 amino acids. J gave up 3 bases and V 5 bases, and 10 bases lay outside the gene matches. The CDR3 DNA reads as TGTGCCAGCAGCCGCGACAGGGGCGCTACGACAGATACGCAGTATTTT. The encoded protein is CASSRDRGATTDTQYF.

The chain carries TRBV4-1 and TRBJ1-1; TRBD1 agrees at 11 bases. Trimming cost V 4 bases and J 5 bases; bases outside gene matches: 9. The CDR3 spans 16 residues. Germline values: CDR1 MGHRA, CDR2 YSYEKL. The CDR3 reads CASSPETGTGGTEAFF. The CDR3 bases are TGCGCCAGCAGCCCCGAGACCGGGACAGGGGGGACTGAAGCTTTCTTT.

As DNA, the CDR3 is TGTGCCTGGAGGATTACCGGGGGGACAGGGGAAAAAGGCTACACCTTC. It encodes CAWRITGGTGEKGYTF. This chain joins TRBV30 and TRBJ1-2; 10 nucleotides align to TRBD1. This CDR3 has 16 residues. V lost 3 bases and J lost 8; bases outside the gene matches: 15. The germline gives CDR1 GTSNPN, CDR2 SVGIG (reference sequence).

This clone was observed a few times. This rearrangement joins TRBV5-6 to TRBJ1-1, with TRBD1 matching 7 bases. This CDR3 is 15 amino acids long. Per germline, CDR1 SGHDT and CDR2 YYEEEE. V dropped 2 bases and J dropped 4; count of bases not matched to a gene: 8. The CDR3 DNA follows: TGTGCCAGCAGCTTATATACAGGGGAGGGCACTGAAGCTTTCTTT. Amino acid sequence: CASSLYTGEGTEAFF. Based on the CDR3 plus reference TRBV5-6 and TRBJ1-1, the full variable domain is DAGVTQSPTHLIKTRGQQVTLRCSPKSGHDTVSWYQQALGQGPQFIFQYYEEEERQRGNFPDRFSGHQFPNYSSELNVNALLLGDSALYLCASSLYTGEGTEAFFGQGTRLTVV.

This clone was seen a few times. The V and J genes are TRBV6-1 and TRBJ2-4; TRBD2 aligns across 12 bases. Germline values: CDR1 MNHNS, CDR2 SASEGT. Trimming took 0 bases from V and 2 from J; bases not matched to a gene: 8. There are 19 residues in the CDR3. DNA of the CDR3: TGTGCCAGCAGTGAAGCCCTAGCGGGAGGGACGTCTCCCAAAAACATTCAGTACTTC. Encoded protein: CASSEALAGGTSPKNIQYF.

The rearrangement links TRBV3-1 (or the pseudogene TRBV3-2) to TRBJ2-1; 9 bases are shared with TRBD2. The CDR3 is made up of 17 amino acids. Trimming removed 3 bases from V and 4 bases from J; junction bases left unmatched: 10. The germline gives CDR1 LGHDT, CDR2 YNNKEL (reference sequence). DNA for the CDR3: TGTGCCAGCAGCCAGGAAATTAGCGGGAGTCTATACAATGAGCAGTTCTTC. Its protein is CASSQEISGSLYNEQFF.

The chain couples TRBV27 to TRBJ1-6, with no clear D. V was trimmed by 3 bases and J by 4 bases, leaving 7 bases between them. Germline-derived CDR1 and CDR2 are MNHEY and SMNVEV (reference sequence). This CDR3 region has 14 residues. In nucleotides, the CDR3 is TGTGCCAGCAGTTTCCAGCAATATAATTCACCCCTCCACTTT. Encoded protein: CASSFQQYNSPLHF.

The chain employs TRBV11-2 and TRBJ2-2; tentative D call: TRBD1 (5 bases). The germline gives CDR1 SGHAT, CDR2 FQNNGV. The ends were cut back, 3 bases at V and 6 bases at J, with 14 bases in the middle. The CDR3 is 15 residues long. The CDR3 coding sequence is TGTGCCAGCAGCTTTCTCAGGGTAAAGGCCGGGGAGCTGTTTTTT. It specifies CASSFLRVKAGELFF.

The chain has TRBV6-5 and TRBJ1-1, with D unclear. CDR3 size: 14 residues. Germline values: CDR1 MNHEY, CDR2 SVGAGI. With 1 base removed from V and 1 base from J, the gap between germline ends came to 7 bases. This chain's CDR3 is CASSYFRGNTEAFF. The CDR3 nucleotides read TGTGCCAGCAGTTACTTTCGGGGGAACACTGAAGCTTTCTTT.

The V gene is TRBV18, the J gene TRBJ2-1; a possible D gene is TRBD2 (6 bases). The CDR3 runs 17 residues. Looked up from germline, CDR1 is KGHSH and CDR2 is LQKENI. V was clipped by 0 bases and J by 7 bases, with 19 bases between them. The DNA for the CDR3 is TGTGCCAGCTCACCACCGCCCCTCGGCCGCGGAGGGAATGAGCAGTTCTTC. Translation: CASSPPPLGRGGNEQFF. The full variable domain, completed using reference TRBV18 and TRBJ2-1, is NAGVMQNPRHLVRRRGQEARLRCSPMKGHSHVYWYRQLPEEGLKFMVYLQKENIIDESGMPKERFSAEFPKEGPSILRIQQVVRGDSAAYFCASSPPPLGRGGNEQFFGPGTRLTVL.

V and J are TRBV4-3 and TRBJ1-3; TRBD1 matches 7 bases. CDR1 and CDR2 (germline): LGHNA, YSLEER. There are 15 residues in the CDR3. The junction had 7 bases not matched to a gene; V was cut back by 3 bases and J by 5 bases. The CDR3 DNA reads as TGCGCCAGCAGCCATCTATCGACAGGGAGAAACACCATATATTTT. Translated: CASSHLSTGRNTIYF.

The chain uses TRBV6-2 or TRBV6-3 and TRBJ1-4; unclear D gene. The germline V gene has CDR1 MNHEY and CDR2 SVGEGT. The CDR3 totals 11 residues. The germline V and J ends were trimmed by 5 bases and 11 bases, with 9 bases remaining between them. CDR3 sequence reads: CASSPGGKLFF. The DNA for the CDR3 is TGTGCCAGCAGTCCCGGTGGCAAACTGTTTTTT.

J is TRBJ2-1 and V is TRBV4-3; no clear D gene. Germline V CDR1 and CDR2: LGHNA, YSLEER. The CDR3 is 15 residues long. V was shortened by 9 bases and J by 9 bases, with 24 bases between the two germline ends. The CDR3 bases are TGCGCCAGGGTGATCGGGTCCCCACCTAATTGTGAGCAGTTCTTC. Amino acid sequence: CARVIGSPPNCEQFF.

This clone was seen only once. This CDR3 reads CASSYGTVYGYTF. The CDR3 coding sequence is TGTGCCAGCAGTTACGGGACAGTCTATGGCTACACCTTC. The rearrangement links TRBV6-2 or TRBV6-3 to TRBJ1-2, with 7 bases lining up with TRBD1. Germline V gene sequence: CDR1 MNHEY, CDR2 SVGEGT. This CDR3 spans 13 amino acids. J was trimmed by 4 bases and V by 2 bases; bases with no gene match: 1.

The chain combines TRBV6-5 with TRBJ2-3; D not resolved. The V gene's germline CDR1 is MNHEY and CDR2 SVGAGI. This CDR3 has 13 residues. The germline V and J ends were trimmed by 6 bases and 2 bases, with 9 bases remaining between them. CDR3 nucleotide sequence: TGTGCCAGCAGGGCCGGCAACACAGATACGCAGTATTTT. Translation: CASRAGNTDTQYF.

The chain combines TRBV5-4 with TRBJ2-7, with TRBD1 matching 8 bases. The V segment lost 0 bases and the J segment 5 bases; nucleotides outside the gene matches: 4. Per germline, CDR1 SGHNT and CDR2 YYREEE (reference sequence). The CDR3 length is 14 residues. In DNA, the CDR3 is TGTGCCAGCAGCTTGGACAGGGGGAGAGACGAGCAGTACTTC. This translates into CASSLDRGRDEQYF.

The chain couples TRBV4-2 to TRBJ2-4, with D possibly being TRBD2 (7 bases). This CDR3 is 16 amino acids long. V gave up 6 bases and J gave up 0 bases, with 15 bases separating them. Germline V CDR1 and CDR2: LGHNA, YNFKEQ. The CDR3 DNA sequence: TGTGCCAGCAGTCCGGACGGGGGGCGAGCCAAAAACATTCAGTACTTC. This gives the protein CASSPDGGRAKNIQYF.

This sequence joins TRBV27 and TRBJ1-2; D might be TRBD1 (5 bases). The germline gives CDR1 MNHEY, CDR2 SMNVEV (reference sequence). The CDR3 extends over 14 amino acids. V shed 6 bases and J shed 1 base, with 12 bases lying between them. DNA of the CDR3: TGTGCCAGCAGAGAAACGGGGGGTAACTATGGCTACACCTTC. Translated, it gives CASRETGGNYGYTF.